Following are 19 T cell receptor beta chains from one sample sequenced in a study of PD-1 blockade in classical Hodgkin lymphoma (dated by TCRdb to the early 2020s). Reading the label with the study, this specimen's time point is: cycle 1 day 1 (C1D1), immediately before nivolumab initiation. All trial patients had relapsed after autologous stem cell transplantation, with cohorts A, B and C differing in prior brentuximab vedotin exposure. A Miltenyi CD4+ T cell isolation kit was used for magnetic negative selection to purify CD4+ T cells from thawed PBMCs. The library was generated by the immunoSEQ multiplex PCR assay. The table comes from immuneACCESS by way of TCRdb, which keeps in-frame sequences with V and J called. Part of the clones is missing from these tables; in studies checked, under half for an unresolved V gene and the rest for unknown reasons. This sample lists 30,000 to 35,000 clones; 80% to 95% were detected once. 0.2% to 0.3% of the sample goes to the ten largest clones.

Sequencing was performed on CD4+ T cells from blood, taken at baseline. The source of these receptors is a human donor with classical Hodgkin lymphoma.

This rearrangement joins TRBV27 to TRBJ2-7; 10 nucleotides match TRBD2. The germline CDR1 and CDR2 sequences are MNHEY and SMNVEV (reference sequence). This CDR3 has 17 amino acids. Trimming cost V 5 bases and J 0 bases; bases outside gene matches: 10. For the CDR3, the DNA is TGTGCCAGCAGTAAAACCTCAGGACTAGCGGCCTCCTACGAGCAGTACTTC. It is translated as CASSKTSGLAASYEQYF.

This chain connects TRBV5-1 to TRBJ2-5, with 7 bases aligning to TRBD2. The J call may be incorrect, as the DNA end agrees better with TRBJ2-7. The CDR3 contains 14 residues. Per germline, CDR1 SGHRS and CDR2 YFSETQ. CDR3 sequence (DNA): TGCGCCAGCAGCCCCGAGCGGGACCTCTACGAGCAGTACTTC. Translating gives CASSPERDLYEQYF.

The J gene is TRBJ2-1, the V gene TRBV12-5; TRBD2 matches 11 bases. The length of the CDR3 is 15 residues. Germline V gives CDR1 LGHNT, CDR2 FRNRAP. Trimming removed 6 bases from V and 8 bases from J; junction bases left unmatched: 9. CDR3 nucleotides: TGTGCTAGTGGCCTAACTAGCGGGAGCACCGATGAGCAGTTCTTC. As protein: CASGLTSGSTDEQFF.

CDR3 amino acids: CASSELGTGVYEQYF. CDR3 bases: TGTGCCAGCAGCGAGCTGGGAACAGGGGTATACGAGCAGTACTTC. The V gene is TRBV7-9, the J gene TRBJ2-7, with TRBD1 matching 7 bases. The CDR3 length is 15 residues. The germline V gene encodes CDR1 SEHNR and CDR2 FQNEAQ (reference sequence). The trim removed 5 bases at V and 4 bases at J, leaving 11 bases unmatched.

This clone was counted a single time. The V gene is TRBV27, the J gene TRBJ2-3; 7 positions match TRBD2. This CDR3 region has 16 residues. Looked up from germline, CDR1 is MNHEY and CDR2 is SMNVEV (reference sequence). Trimming cost V 5 bases and J 2 bases; bases outside gene matches: 10. CDR3 bases: TGTGCCAGCAGTAGAATAACTAGCGCCCACACAGATACGCAGTATTTT. Residues: CASSRITSAHTDTQYF.

This clone was detected only once. The gene calls are TRBV2 and TRBJ2-6, with TRBD1 matching over 8 bases. CDR1 and CDR2 (germline): SNHLY, FYNNEI. V was clipped by 7 bases and J by 2 bases; unmatched bases: 7. The CDR3 is made up of 16 amino acids. The CDR3 nucleotides read TGTGCCAGCAACGGACCAGGGGGCCCTGGGGCCAACGTCCTGACTTTC. Amino acid sequence: CASNGPGGPGANVLTF.

The rearrangement uses TRBV5-1 and TRBJ2-6; D not resolved. V lost 0 bases to trimming and J lost 0 bases, with 4 bases between them. The germline V gene has CDR1 SGHRS and CDR2 YFSETQ. This CDR3 comprises 15 residues. The CDR3 loop reads CASSLDFSGANVLTF. The CDR3, as DNA: TGCGCCAGCAGCTTGGACTTCTCTGGGGCCAACGTCCTGACTTTC.

Note on this clone: Its ends do not fully match the called genes, so a read error is possible. The J gene is TRBJ2-7, the V gene TRBV28; 14 nucleotides agree with TRBD2. Germline loops: CDR1 MDHEN, CDR2 SYDVKM. The CDR3 has 16 amino acids. Here the CDR3 reads CASSPASGLAGGKVDF. DNA for the CDR3: TGTGCCAGCAGTCCAGCCTCCGGACTAGCGGGAGGTAAAGTTGACTTC.

The V and J genes are TRBV10-3 and TRBJ2-1, with D possibly matching TRBD1 (7 bases). Per germline, CDR1 ENHRY and CDR2 SYGVKD. V dropped 6 bases and J dropped 2 bases, with 11 bases sitting between them. The CDR3 is made up of 14 amino acids. CDR3 sequence: CAIRGGQTYNEQFF. The CDR3, as DNA: TGTGCCATCAGGGGGGGACAGACCTACAATGAGCAGTTCTTC.

V is TRBV5-1 and J is TRBJ2-3, with 10 nucleotides matching TRBD2. The CDR3 loop spans 16 amino acids. CDR1 SGHRS and CDR2 YFSETQ come from the germline V gene. The junction had 5 bases not matched to a gene; V was cut back by 4 bases and J by 0 bases. The CDR3, as DNA: TGCGCCAGCAGCACCACGACTAGCGGGAGCACAGATACGCAGTATTTT. Protein product: CASSTTTSGSTDTQYF.

V gene TRBV11-2 combines with J gene TRBJ1-2; no clear D gene. Germline CDR1 and CDR2: SGHAT and FQNNGV. Trimming left V 6 bases short and J 4 bases short, with 18 bases between. This CDR3 comprises 15 residues. DNA of the CDR3: TGTGCCAGCAGGGACCTCAGACAAGGGCCCTATGGCTACACCTTC. This encodes CASRDLRQGPYGYTF.

CDR3 in DNA: TGCGCCAGCAGCTTGAGGGGGGCCCCGGGACAGAGCGCCCGGGGGTCCTACGAGCAGTACTTC. As protein: CASSLRGAPGQSARGSYEQYF. The chain has TRBV5-1 and TRBJ2-7; possible D gene TRBD1, 7 bases. Trimming took off 1 base at V and 1 base at J, with 30 bases between the two ends. The V gene's germline CDR1 is SGHRS and CDR2 YFSETQ. The CDR3 extends over 21 amino acids.

This clone was seen only once. This chain joins TRBV10-3 and TRBJ2-7, with a tentative D call TRBD1 (5 bases). This CDR3 has 13 residues. V dropped 3 bases and J dropped 3 bases, with 9 bases sitting between them. Germline CDR1 is ENHRY and CDR2 is SYGVKD. The CDR3 nucleotides read TGTGCCATCAGTGAAGTGCAGGGCTACGAGCAGTACTTC. It specifies CAISEVQGYEQYF.

J is TRBJ2-5 and V is TRBV6-5; D call uncertain. Germline V gene sequence: CDR1 MNHEY, CDR2 SVGAGI. The CDR3 is 13 amino acids. Trimming removed 2 bases at V and 2 bases at J, with 6 bases between. The CDR3 is CASSYRPQETQYF. The CDR3 region has the DNA TGTGCCAGCAGTTACAGGCCTCAAGAGACCCAGTACTTC.

The chain employs TRBV28 and TRBJ1-5; D unresolved. The CDR3 is made up of 14 amino acids. CDR1 is MDHEN and CDR2 is SYDVKM in the germline V gene. Trimming took off 4 bases at V and 2 bases at J, with 9 bases between the two ends. In nucleotides, the CDR3 is TGTGCCAGCAGTTGGCCGGGAGGCAATCAGCCCCAGCATTTT. Translation gives CASSWPGGNQPQHF.

The chain recombines TRBV18 with TRBJ2-2; D is uncertain. Trimming left V 3 bases short and J 2 bases short, with 7 bases between. Germline CDR1 reads KGHSH; CDR2 reads LQKENI. CDR3 size: 14 residues. This CDR3 is CASSPGPNTGELFF. DNA for the CDR3: TGTGCCAGCTCACCGGGTCCAAACACCGGGGAGCTGTTTTTT.

This sequence joins TRBV6-1 and TRBJ1-1; D is undetermined. This CDR3 is built from 12 residues. Trimming took 6 bases from V and 3 from J, leaving 8 bases between them. Germline-derived CDR1 and CDR2 are MNHNS and SASEGT. The CDR3 here is CASRQGYTEAFF. Here the CDR3 DNA reads TGTGCCAGCAGACAAGGGTACACTGAAGCTTTCTTT.

Here the CDR3 DNA reads TGCAGCGTTGCCCCGACAGGGTCGGGAATTTACGAGCAGTACTTC. This codes for CSVAPTGSGIYEQYF. This chain uses TRBV29-1 with TRBJ2-7; the match to TRBD1 covers 7 bases. The V gene's germline CDR1 is SQVTM and CDR2 ANQGSEA. The CDR3 covers 15 residues. Unmatched junction bases numbered 13, after V lost 4 bases and J lost 4 bases.

The V and J genes are TRBV30 and TRBJ2-1; possible D gene TRBD2, 6 bases. The germline V and J ends were trimmed by 6 bases and 6 bases, with 15 bases remaining between them. CDR1 and CDR2 (germline): GTSNPN, SVGIG (reference sequence). The CDR3 runs to 13 residues. The CDR3 sequence: CACTSLFGNEQFF. The CDR3 DNA follows: TGTGCCTGTACTAGCCTGTTCGGCAATGAGCAGTTCTTC.